Listed here is a single T cell receptor beta chain. This clone was counted once. Its specific antigen is unknown. Per-nucleotide qualities are absent, and no much larger clonotype sits a single base away. The identical CDR3 is also encoded by other nucleotide sequences in the sample. The data are from a study of shared clonotypes between healthy human individuals (TCRdb year 2020). Describing the broader study: The cohort included a few men and a couple of women between 18 and 49 years of age. For each donor, CD4 naive and CD4 memory were each given three plates, CD8 naive was given two plates, and CD8 memory was given one plate. Blood TCR repertoires of five healthy adults were deeply sequenced to estimate repertoire size and the extent of clonotype sharing between individuals. To increase sequencing depth and limit assay-specific biases, different laboratories used diverse techniques to prepare libraries and sequence TCR repertoires. Leukapheresis yielded between about 0.94 and 9.5 billion PBMCs per donor. The research as a whole found: Clonotypes shared by all four sorted-subset donors showed higher generation probabilities than non-shared clonotypes. Sharing across a few donors was observed for approximately 5% of naive CD4, about 4% of naive CD8, about 2.3% of memory CD4, and approximately 0.41% of memory CD8 clonotypes. Because the study included only a small number of donors, the genetic and exposure-history diversity represented was limited. Only blood was sampled, and tissue TCR repertoires likely differ from those in blood. Pairwise subsampling led to the expectation that sequencing depth would affect the degree of clonotype sharing among donors. Larger estimated clonotype richness was generally found for naive subsets than for memory subsets. Rarefaction of sorted-subset datasets indicated incomplete sequencing despite the large sequencing depth.

TCR CDR3 regions were amplified from genomic DNA by multiplex PCR using the deep immunoSEQ assay. Extracted genomic DNA from each cell subset was distributed evenly across all wells of several immunoSEQ 96-well plates, and each plate was treated as a replicate. For sorted subsets, each replicate PCR was loaded with about 0.2 ug genomic DNA, equivalent to about 30,000 T cell genomes. The purified libraries were quantified using a Qubit 3.0 fluorometer, sized with a Bioanalyzer 2100, and then quantified again using the KAPA Library Quantification kit. Each immunoSEQ 96-well plate was sequenced on its own single-read 150-cycle Illumina NextSeq 550 flow cell. Concerning the study's data processing: Because the immunoSEQ output held only junctional sequences and lacked quality scores, the filtering could not match the filtering applied to full-length reads. To assign V/J genes and CDR3, sequences were annotated against IMGT germline references using PyIR, a Python wrapper for IgBLAST v1.9. Reads with weak V/J assignments (E-value above 1e-6), missing CDR3, stop codons, out-of-frame junctions, or ambiguous translated residues were removed. V3J clonotypes were defined as sequences sharing the same inferred V gene, J gene, and CDR3 amino acid sequence. Percentage overlap between repertoires was calculated by dividing the number of shared unique clonotypes by the size of the smaller repertoire. Three approaches were used to assess repertoire richness: RTK rarefaction, the Chao1 estimator, and Recon v2.1 estimates of unobserved clonotypes. OLGA was used to compute generation probabilities for all TCRbeta clonotypes that the gDNA method yielded from a handful of donors. Sourced from immuneACCESS, this table was stored by TCRdb with only in-frame sequences that have V and J called. A share of the clones is absent; for the studies checked, an unresolved V gene accounts for under half, and the remainder has no known explanation. Clone size and V and J calls were adopted from that table, with D and trimming inferred from the DNA. The sample has approximately 2,200,000 clones on record, just over 90% of them singletons. The top ten hold 1.5% to 2% of the sample.

For the CD8 naive samples, CD45RO-negative cells were positively selected for CCR7, yielding a CD45RA+CCR7+ population from which TemRA cells were excluded. The donors were healthy, HIV-negative adults with no recently reported acute infections or vaccinations. Every donor was a Caucasian adult residing in Nashville, Tennessee, USA. After blood collection by leukapheresis, PBMCs were isolated using Ficoll-Histopaque density gradient centrifugation and then cryopreserved in the vapor phase of liquid nitrogen. Purity and quantity of every magnetically sorted T cell population were checked by analytical flow cytometry. Genomic DNA was isolated from each sorted fraction and quantified by UV absorbance on a Nanodrop 2000c. The sequence came from a man between 18 and 29 years old in good health. Some clones in this sample may be carry-over from other donors' samples. Sequencing was done on a sample of naive CD8+ T cells from PBMCs. According to the study, the label for this sample's cell subset or site signals: CD45RA+CCR7+.

The DNA is as follows: TGTGCCAGCAGCGTAGGCGGGGCCCCCCTCACAGATACGCAGTATTTT. This sequence encodes CASSVGGAPLTDTQYF. The chain is encoded by TRBV9 joined to TRBJ2-3, with a weak D call of TRBD2 (6 bases match). Between the V and J ends, shortened by 0 bases and 2 bases respectively, the junction contains 13 bases. The CDR3 runs 16 amino acids, cysteine and phenylalanine included. This entry keeps only the CDR3 DNA: 48 bases, framed from base 1. The germline V gene specifies SGDLS as CDR1 and YYNGEE as CDR2.